This T cell receptor beta chain appears in the sequencing data of a study of graft-versus-host responses after intestinal transplantation. The sample holds one count of this clone. The target antigen is unknown. V was shortened by 0 bases and J by 6 bases, with 10 bases between the two germline ends. Germline V lookup: CDR1 SGHNT, CDR2 YYREEE (reference sequence). CDR3 length equals 13 residues. The method was immunoSEQ multiplex PCR; TCRdb's version includes in-frame clones alone and lacks a portion of them. Found here are under 100,000 clones, approximately 92% of them singletons; the top ten hold approximately 1%.

Source: unstimulated CD8+ T cells sorted from spleen or lymph node cells, taken before transplant. The origin of this receptor is a human donor who was the organ donor for an intestinal transplant. This chain uses TRBV5-4 with TRBJ2-7; maybe TRBD2 (5 bases). The CDR3 here is CASSLGLCREQYF. CDR3 bases: TGTGCCAGCAGCTTGGGACTATGCCGCGAGCAGTACTTC.